Shown below are 32 T cell receptor beta chains from a single sample sequenced in a study of T cell responses to AZD1222 COVID-19 vaccine. Measured with immunoSEQ multiplex PCR; TCRdb has only the in-frame clones, and not every one. Of 95,000 or so clones in the sample, nearly 90% were seen once. Material: peripheral blood, obtained on day 0 of MenACWY control vaccination. Receptors were obtained from an adult in good health.

The rearrangement uses TRBV29-1 and TRBJ1-3; D not certain. CDR1 is SQVTM, CDR2 ANQGSEA, per germline. The V end lost 4 bases, the J end lost 3 bases, and 7 bases lay between the germline ends. There are 12 residues in the CDR3. For the CDR3, the DNA is TGCAGCGTTGGGGGTTATGGAAACACCATATATTTT. This codes for CSVGGYGNTIYF. The full variable domain, completed using reference TRBV29-1 and TRBJ1-3, is SAVISQKPSRDICQRGTSLTIQCQVDSQVTMMFWYRQQPGQSLTLIATANQGSEATYESGFVIDKFPISRPNLTFSTLTVSNMSPEDSSIYLCSVGGYGNTIYFGEGSWLTVV.

The gene calls are TRBV6-2 or TRBV6-3 and TRBJ2-3; D is ambiguous. The CDR3 sequence is 13 residues long. Germline-derived CDR1 and CDR2 are MNHEY and SVGEGT. V lost 2 bases, J lost 2 bases, and 5 bases lay in between. The DNA of the CDR3 is TGTGCCAGCAGTTACCCCTACACAGATACGCAGTATTTT. Translation gives CASSYPYTDTQYF.

This clone was detected a few times. This rearrangement joins TRBV3-1 (or the pseudogene TRBV3-2) to TRBJ1-2; 7 nucleotides line up with TRBD1. The CDR3 is 12 residues long. Germline trimming cut 1 base from V and 8 bases from J; bases unmatched to any gene: 1. The germline gives CDR1 LGHDT, CDR2 YNNKEL (reference sequence). CDR3 coding DNA: TGTGCCAGCAGCCAAGCGACAGGGGGCTACACCTTC. This encodes CASSQATGGYTF.

The V and J genes are TRBV4-1 and TRBJ2-7; 8 nucleotides line up with TRBD2. Trimming took 4 bases from V and 2 from J; bases not matched to a gene: 7. CDR1 and CDR2 from the germline V gene are MGHRA and YSYEKL. The CDR3 spans 15 residues. CDR3 in DNA: TGCGCCAGCAGCCCTGAGCGGGGGCCCCCCTACGAGCAGTACTTC. Protein product: CASSPERGPPYEQYF.

The chain couples TRBV30 to TRBJ1-1; a weak D match, TRBD1 (6 bases). There are 13 residues in the CDR3. V dropped 1 base and J dropped 5 bases, with 11 bases sitting between them. Germline values: CDR1 GTSNPN, CDR2 SVGIG (reference sequence). CDR3 in DNA: TGTGCCTGGAGTGAGGGGGTGGGAACTGAAGCTTTCTTT. Translation: CAWSEGVGTEAFF.

The chain links TRBV5-4 to TRBJ1-2; TRBD1 matches at 7 bases. Germline assignment: CDR1 SGHNT and CDR2 YYREEE (reference sequence). The V and J ends lost 3 bases and 3 bases, in that order; junction bases with no gene match: 5. CDR3 size: 14 residues. CDR3 loop: CASSSITGDYGYTF. In DNA, the CDR3 is TGTGCCAGCAGCTCAATAACAGGGGACTATGGCTACACCTTC. Variable domain in full (rest from reference TRBV5-4 and TRBJ1-2): ETGVTQSPTHLIKTRGQQVTLRCSSQSGHNTVSWYQQALGQGPQFIFQYYREEENGRGNFPPRFSGLQFPNYSSELNVNALELDDSALYLCASSSITGDYGYTFGSGTRLTVV.

This sequence joins TRBV11-2 and TRBJ2-4; no clear D gene. The germline gives CDR1 SGHAT, CDR2 FQNNGV. V gave up 5 bases and J gave up 8 bases, with 16 bases separating them. This CDR3 spans 14 amino acids. The CDR3 DNA is TGTGCCAGCAGCGAAGGACCGGGCGGATACATTCAGTACTTC. Protein product: CASSEGPGGYIQYF.

This chain links TRBV7-9 with TRBJ2-3; possibly TRBD1 for D (6 bases). The CDR3 has 15 residues. V was clipped by 3 bases and J by 0 bases, with 10 bases between them. The V gene's germline CDR1 is SEHNR and CDR2 FQNEAQ (reference sequence). The CDR3 region is CASSFEGTSTDTQYF. The DNA for the CDR3 is TGTGCCAGCAGCTTCGAGGGGACAAGCACAGATACGCAGTATTTT.

The chain couples TRBV2 to TRBJ2-1, with TRBD2 matching over 12 bases. Germline lookup yields CDR1 SNHLY and CDR2 FYNNEI. This CDR3 region has 15 residues. Trimming cost V 5 bases and J 9 bases; bases outside gene matches: 8. The CDR3 nucleotides read TGTGCCAGCAGTACGGCTAGCGGGGGGGCCTTTGAGCAGTTCTTC. This sequence encodes CASSTASGGAFEQFF.

The CDR3 protein is CASSSPLAALKNEQFF. The CDR3 bases are TGTGCCAGCAGTTCCCCCCTAGCGGCTCTGAAAAATGAGCAGTTCTTC. The chain joins TRBV6-2 or TRBV6-3 to TRBJ2-1, with TRBD2 matching 7 bases. The CDR3 runs to 16 residues. Germline V lookup: CDR1 MNHEY, CDR2 SVGEGT. Trimming at V came to 4 bases and at J to 7 bases, leaving 13 bases not matched to a gene.

V is TRBV2 and J is TRBJ2-1, with 10 bases identical to TRBD1. CDR1 and CDR2 (germline): SNHLY, FYNNEI. This CDR3 contains 18 residues. V lost 7 bases to trimming and J lost 8 bases; unmatched junction nucleotides: 20. The CDR3 protein is CASTLSEHPGQGLDEQFF. The CDR3 DNA sequence: TGTGCCAGCACCCTGAGTGAACATCCGGGACAGGGGTTGGATGAGCAGTTCTTC.

This rearrangement joins TRBV12-3 or TRBV12-4 to TRBJ2-7; D gene unclear. This CDR3 contains 13 residues. The germline V and J ends were trimmed by 8 bases and 5 bases, with 16 bases remaining between them. This CDR3 reads CASVARIEDEQYF. In nucleotides, the CDR3 is TGTGCCAGCGTCGCCCGAATAGAGGACGAGCAGTACTTC.

This chain joins TRBV28 and TRBJ1-2; D perhaps matches TRBD1 (6 bases). V lost 7 bases and J lost 13, with 22 bases in between. The V gene's germline CDR1 is MDHEN and CDR2 SYDVKM. The CDR3 consists of 13 residues. CDR3 protein: CASIPGQGRSGTF. DNA of the CDR3: TGTGCCAGCATCCCGGGCCAGGGGAGGTCGGGCACCTTC.

This chain uses TRBV13 with TRBJ2-7; perhaps D is TRBD1 or TRBD2 (5 bases each). This CDR3 comprises 14 residues. V lost 1 base to trimming and J lost 3 bases, with 10 bases between them. The germline V gene has CDR1 PRHDT and CDR2 FYEKMQ (reference sequence). CDR3 sequence (DNA): TGTGCCAGCAGCTTAGAAGGGACCCACTACGAGCAGTACTTC. Translated: CASSLEGTHYEQYF.

This clone has more than one count but fewer than ten. V is TRBV7-2 and J is TRBJ1-3; D unresolved. The CDR3 spans 16 residues. Germline V lookup: CDR1 SGHTA, CDR2 FQGNSA. Between the trimmed V and J ends, which lost 1 base and 4 bases, there was a span of 14 bases. The CDR3 protein is CASSLVSPRGGNTIYF. DNA for the CDR3: TGTGCCAGCAGCTTAGTCTCCCCAAGAGGGGGAAACACCATATATTTT.

The chain carries TRBV19 and TRBJ1-6; maybe TRBD1 (6 bases). Germline loops: CDR1 LNHDA, CDR2 SQIVND (reference sequence). V lost 4 bases and J lost 10, with 17 bases in between. CDR3 length equals 15 residues. The CDR3 here is CASSTQGPGRSPLHF. The DNA for the CDR3 is TGTGCCAGTAGTACACAGGGCCCTGGGAGGTCACCCCTCCACTTT.

This clone is labeled medium-sized. This chain connects TRBV6-5 to TRBJ2-7, with D tentatively TRBD1 (6 bases). V lost 6 bases and J 0 bases, leaving 12 bases between the germline ends. The germline V gene has CDR1 MNHEY and CDR2 SVGAGI. CDR3 length: 14 residues. The CDR3: CASRRDISSYEQYF. The CDR3 DNA is TGTGCCAGCAGGAGGGACATCTCCTCCTACGAGCAGTACTTC.

The chain combines TRBV5-8 with TRBJ2-3; D may be TRBD2 (6 bases). The CDR3 sequence is 14 residues long. V was pared by 1 base and J by 3 bases, with 9 bases between. Per the germline V gene, CDR1 is SGHTS and CDR2 is YDEGEE. DNA of the CDR3: TGTGCCAGCAGCTTGTCCGGAGGGACAGATACGCAGTATTTT. It specifies CASSLSGGTDTQYF.

The chain carries TRBV5-4 and TRBJ2-7; 7 bases are shared with TRBD1. The CDR3 totals 14 residues. Trimming at V came to 0 bases and at J to 4 bases, leaving 4 bases not matched to a gene. Germline V gene lookup returns CDR1 SGHNT and CDR2 YYREEE (reference sequence). CDR3 amino acids: CASSLGQGPYEQYF. The CDR3 nucleotides are TGTGCCAGCAGCTTGGGACAGGGCCCGTACGAGCAGTACTTC.

This sequence joins TRBV30 and TRBJ2-2; tentative D call: TRBD1 (5 bases). CDR3 length: 13 amino acids. Germline-derived CDR1 and CDR2 are GTSNPN and SVGIG (reference sequence). V lost 7 bases and J lost 4, with 13 bases in between. The CDR3: CALDIRGTGELFF. The CDR3 bases are TGTGCCTTGGACATCCGAGGCACCGGGGAGCTGTTTTTT.

The chain is built from TRBV30 and TRBJ2-2; no definite D call. Between the trimmed V and J ends, which lost 8 bases and 2 bases, there was a span of 15 bases. The CDR3 spans 14 residues. The germline CDR1 and CDR2 sequences are GTSNPN and SVGIG (reference sequence). CDR3 amino acids: CALLNGVNTGELFF. In DNA form, the CDR3 reads TGTGCCCTCCTAAATGGGGTAAACACCGGGGAGCTGTTTTTT.

V gene TRBV9 combines with J gene TRBJ1-3; D possibly corresponds to TRBD1 (5 bases). The CDR3 contains 13 residues. V lost 3 bases to trimming and J lost 3 bases, with 7 bases between them. Germline lookup yields CDR1 SGDLS and CDR2 YYNGEE. This CDR3 reads CASSGTIGNTIYF. The CDR3 DNA reads TGTGCCAGCAGCGGGACAATTGGAAACACCATATATTTT.

CDR3 protein: CASSLQPGLLTGELFF. Written as DNA, the CDR3 is TGTGCCAGCAGCTTGCAACCGGGACTCCTGACCGGGGAGCTGTTTTTT. The chain uses TRBV5-6 and TRBJ2-2, with TRBD2 as a possible D gene (6 bases). CDR3 size: 16 residues. Trimming left V 1 base short and J 5 bases short, with 15 bases between. Germline loops: CDR1 SGHDT, CDR2 YYEEEE.

This clone occurred once. The rearrangement joins TRBV3-1 (or the pseudogene TRBV3-2) to TRBJ1-1, with TRBD1 matching 7 bases. Per the germline V gene, CDR1 is LGHDT and CDR2 is YNNKEL (reference sequence). J gave up 0 bases and V 4 bases, and 2 bases lay outside the gene matches. This CDR3 has 14 residues. The DNA of the CDR3 is TGTGCCAGCAGCCCGGGACAGATGAACACTGAAGCTTTCTTT. Its protein product is CASSPGQMNTEAFF.

The chain joins TRBV5-1 to TRBJ2-3, with 7 bases fitting TRBD2. CDR3 size: 17 residues. Germline lookup yields CDR1 SGHRS and CDR2 YFSETQ. J was trimmed by 0 bases and V by 2 bases; bases with no gene match: 9. CDR3 coding DNA: TGCGCCAGCAGCTTCCCGCTGGGGGGGTCTAGCACAGATACGCAGTATTTT. Amino acids: CASSFPLGGSSTDTQYF.

CDR3 region: CATSSRAGGYNEQFF. The CDR3 region has the DNA TGTGCCACCTCATCCAGGGCCGGGGGTTACAATGAGCAGTTCTTC. V is TRBV6-5 and J is TRBJ2-1, with D possibly matching TRBD2 (6 bases). The length of the CDR3 is 15 residues. Germline-derived CDR1 and CDR2 are MNHEY and SVGAGI. The V end was cut by 10 bases, the J end by 4 bases, with 20 bases between.

The chain joins TRBV28 to TRBJ1-5; no reliable D call. The CDR3 runs to 10 residues. Germline V gene sequence: CDR1 MDHEN, CDR2 SYDVKM. Here the CDR3 DNA reads TGTGGGGTGGGCAATCAGCCCCAGCATTTT. This gives the protein CGVGNQPQHF.

The chain couples TRBV5-4 to TRBJ2-7; D is unresolved. The CDR3 is 14 amino acids. The V and J ends lost 3 bases and 6 bases respectively, with 16 bases between them. The V gene's germline CDR1 is SGHNT and CDR2 YYREEE (reference sequence). The CDR3 sequence is CASSSRLGQGEQYF. CDR3 DNA sequence: TGTGCCAGCAGCTCCCGTTTAGGGCAAGGCGAGCAGTACTTC.

The V call is TRBV7-6, the J call TRBJ2-1, with D maybe TRBD1 (6 bases). Germline V lookup: CDR1 SGHVS, CDR2 FNYEAQ. The CDR3 consists of 17 residues. The ends were cut back, 0 bases at V and 1 base at J, with 13 bases in the middle. The CDR3 region has the DNA TGTGCCAGCAGCTTAGCGGGTTTCAGGGGTTCCTACAATGAGCAGTTCTTC. Residues: CASSLAGFRGSYNEQFF. The whole variable domain, filled in from reference TRBV7-6 and TRBJ2-1, reads GAGVSQSPRYKVTKRGQDVALRCDPISGHVSLYWYRQALGQGPEFLTYFNYEAQQDKSGLPNDRFSAERPEGSISTLTIQRTEQRDSAMYRCASSLAGFRGSYNEQFFGPGTRLTVL.

The chain couples TRBV9 to TRBJ2-2; D is undetermined. The V and J ends lost 4 bases and 1 base respectively, with 8 bases between them. Germline V gene data show CDR1 as SGDLS and CDR2 as YYNGEE. The CDR3 spans 14 residues. This chain's CDR3 is CASSPIRNTGELFF. The CDR3, as DNA: TGTGCCAGCAGCCCGATTAGGAACACCGGGGAGCTGTTTTTT.

The V gene is TRBV6-5, the J gene TRBJ2-1; TRBD2 matches 7 bases. V was clipped by 6 bases and J by 2 bases; unmatched bases: 7. The CDR3 runs 15 residues. Per the germline V gene, CDR1 is MNHEY and CDR2 is SVGAGI. CDR3 sequence reads: CASSPASGPYNEQFF. The CDR3 DNA reads TGTGCCAGCAGCCCGGCTAGCGGCCCCTACAATGAGCAGTTCTTC.

In DNA form, the CDR3 reads TGTGCCAGCTCACCAGGCGGCACAGGGACCTACTCTGGGGCCAACGTCCTGACTTTC. Protein sequence: CASSPGGTGTYSGANVLTF. The chain joins TRBV18 to TRBJ2-6, with D possibly being TRBD1 (6 bases). This CDR3 region has 19 residues. CDR1 KGHSH and CDR2 LQKENI come from the germline V gene. V was trimmed by 2 bases and J by 0 bases, leaving 17 bases between them.